The entry below describes one T cell receptor beta chain. No antigen is known for it. The sample belongs to a study of T-cell memory formation after mild COVID-19. Overall study results and limits: While clones contracting from day 15 to 85 were balanced between CD4 and CD8, later expanders leaned CD4+. The pre-infection memory compartment contained some responding clones, suggesting cross-reactive memory joined.

The authors produced TCR alpha and TCR beta cDNA libraries with sample barcodes and UMIs by 5'RACE using constant-segment primers. TCRdb recomputed calls from the 5' RACE reads with MiXCR, one row per CDR3 protein. The repertoire includes approximately 400,000 distinct CDR3 sequences, about 24% of them detected once, and roughly 8.7% sits in the top ten. Trimming removed 7 bases from V and 0 bases from J, with 16 bases in between. The germline gives CDR1 MDHEN, CDR2 SYDVKM. This CDR3 contains 16 residues. Sequenced sample: PBMCs or a T cell subset sorted from them (not recorded which). This clonotype originated in an adult woman who had mild COVID-19 (a few samples of this study predate the infection). Cell type and time point are not known. The chain has TRBV28 and TRBJ2-1; possibly TRBD2 for D (5 bases). The CDR3 sequence: CASTHQWRSSYNEQFF. Here the CDR3 DNA reads TGTGCCAGCACCCACCAGTGGAGGAGCTCCTACAATGAGCAGTTCTTC.